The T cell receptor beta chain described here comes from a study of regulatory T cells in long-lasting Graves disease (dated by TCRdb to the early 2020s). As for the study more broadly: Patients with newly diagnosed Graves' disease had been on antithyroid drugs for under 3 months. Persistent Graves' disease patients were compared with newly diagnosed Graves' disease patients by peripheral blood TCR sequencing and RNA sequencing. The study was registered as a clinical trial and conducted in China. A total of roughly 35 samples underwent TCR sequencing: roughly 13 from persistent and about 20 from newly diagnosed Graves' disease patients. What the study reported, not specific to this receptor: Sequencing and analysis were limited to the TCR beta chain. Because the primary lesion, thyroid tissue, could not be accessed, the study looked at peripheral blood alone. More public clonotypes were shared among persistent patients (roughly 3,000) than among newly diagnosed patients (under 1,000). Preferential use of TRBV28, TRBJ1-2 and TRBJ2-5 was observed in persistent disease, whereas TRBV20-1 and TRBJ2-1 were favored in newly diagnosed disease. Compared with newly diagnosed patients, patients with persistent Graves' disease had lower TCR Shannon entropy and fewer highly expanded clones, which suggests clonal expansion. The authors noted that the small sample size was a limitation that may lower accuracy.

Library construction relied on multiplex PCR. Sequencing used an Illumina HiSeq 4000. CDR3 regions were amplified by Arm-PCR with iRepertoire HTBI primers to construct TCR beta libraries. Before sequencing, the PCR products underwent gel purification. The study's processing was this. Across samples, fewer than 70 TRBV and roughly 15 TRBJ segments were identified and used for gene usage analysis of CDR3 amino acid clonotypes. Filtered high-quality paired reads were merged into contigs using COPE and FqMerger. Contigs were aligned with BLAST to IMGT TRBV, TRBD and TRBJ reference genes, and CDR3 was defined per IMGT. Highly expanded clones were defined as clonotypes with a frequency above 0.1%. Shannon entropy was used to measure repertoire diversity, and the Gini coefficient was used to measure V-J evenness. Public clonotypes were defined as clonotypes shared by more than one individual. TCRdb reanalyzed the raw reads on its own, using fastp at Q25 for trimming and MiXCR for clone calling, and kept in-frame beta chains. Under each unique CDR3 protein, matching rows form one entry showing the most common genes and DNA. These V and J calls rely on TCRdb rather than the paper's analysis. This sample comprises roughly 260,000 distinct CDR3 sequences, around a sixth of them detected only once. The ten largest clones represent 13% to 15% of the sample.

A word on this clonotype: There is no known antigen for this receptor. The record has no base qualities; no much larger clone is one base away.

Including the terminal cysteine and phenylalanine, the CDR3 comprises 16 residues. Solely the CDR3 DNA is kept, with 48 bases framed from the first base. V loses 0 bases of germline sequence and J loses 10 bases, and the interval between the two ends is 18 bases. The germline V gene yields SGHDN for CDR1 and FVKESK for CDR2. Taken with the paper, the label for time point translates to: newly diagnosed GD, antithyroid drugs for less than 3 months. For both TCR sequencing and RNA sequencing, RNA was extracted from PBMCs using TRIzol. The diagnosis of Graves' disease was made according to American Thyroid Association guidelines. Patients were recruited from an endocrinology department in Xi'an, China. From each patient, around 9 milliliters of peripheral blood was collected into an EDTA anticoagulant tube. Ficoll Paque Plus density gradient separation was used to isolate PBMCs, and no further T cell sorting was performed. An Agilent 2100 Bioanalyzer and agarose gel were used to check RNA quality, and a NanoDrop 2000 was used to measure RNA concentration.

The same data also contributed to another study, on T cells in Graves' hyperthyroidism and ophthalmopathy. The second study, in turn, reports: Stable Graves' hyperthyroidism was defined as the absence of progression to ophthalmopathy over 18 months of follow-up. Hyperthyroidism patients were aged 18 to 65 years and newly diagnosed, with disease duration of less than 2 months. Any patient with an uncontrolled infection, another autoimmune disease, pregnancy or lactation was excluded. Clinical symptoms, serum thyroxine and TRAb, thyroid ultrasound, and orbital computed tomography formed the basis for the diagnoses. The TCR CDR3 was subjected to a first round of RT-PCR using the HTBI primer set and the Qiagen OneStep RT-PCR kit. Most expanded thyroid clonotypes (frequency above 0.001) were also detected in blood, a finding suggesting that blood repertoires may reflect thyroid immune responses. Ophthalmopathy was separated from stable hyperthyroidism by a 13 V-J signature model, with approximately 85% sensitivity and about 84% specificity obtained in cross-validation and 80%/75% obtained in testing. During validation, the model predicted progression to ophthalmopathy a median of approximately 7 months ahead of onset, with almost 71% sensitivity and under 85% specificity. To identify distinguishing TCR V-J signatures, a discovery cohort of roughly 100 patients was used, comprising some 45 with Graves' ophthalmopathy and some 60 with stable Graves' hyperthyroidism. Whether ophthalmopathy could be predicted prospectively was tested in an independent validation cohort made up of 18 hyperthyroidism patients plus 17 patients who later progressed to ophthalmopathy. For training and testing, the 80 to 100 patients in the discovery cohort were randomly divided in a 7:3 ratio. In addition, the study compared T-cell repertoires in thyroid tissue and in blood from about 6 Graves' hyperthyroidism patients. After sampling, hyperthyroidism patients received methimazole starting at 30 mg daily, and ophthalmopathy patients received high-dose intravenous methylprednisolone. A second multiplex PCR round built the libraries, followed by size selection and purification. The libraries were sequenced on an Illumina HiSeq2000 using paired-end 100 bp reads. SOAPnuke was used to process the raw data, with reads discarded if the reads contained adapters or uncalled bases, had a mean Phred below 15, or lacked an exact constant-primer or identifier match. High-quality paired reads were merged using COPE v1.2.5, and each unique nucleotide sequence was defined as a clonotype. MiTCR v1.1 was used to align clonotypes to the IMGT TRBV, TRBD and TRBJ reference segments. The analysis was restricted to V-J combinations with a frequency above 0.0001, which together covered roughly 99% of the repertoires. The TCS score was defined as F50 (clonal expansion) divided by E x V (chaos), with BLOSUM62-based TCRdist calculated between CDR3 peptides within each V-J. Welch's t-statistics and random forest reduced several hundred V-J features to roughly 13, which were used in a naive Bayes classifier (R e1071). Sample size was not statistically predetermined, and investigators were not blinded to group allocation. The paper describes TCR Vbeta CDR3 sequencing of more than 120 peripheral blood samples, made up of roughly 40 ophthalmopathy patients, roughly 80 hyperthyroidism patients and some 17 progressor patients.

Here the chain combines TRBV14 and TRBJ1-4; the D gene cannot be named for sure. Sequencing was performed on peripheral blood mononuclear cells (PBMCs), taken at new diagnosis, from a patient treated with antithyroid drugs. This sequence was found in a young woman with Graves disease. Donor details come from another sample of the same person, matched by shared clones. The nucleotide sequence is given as TGTGCCAGCAGCCAAGATGGAACAAGGACCGGTTCAAAACTGTTTTTT. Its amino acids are CASSQDGTRTGSKLFF. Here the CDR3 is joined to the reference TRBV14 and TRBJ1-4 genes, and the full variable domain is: EAGVTQFPSHSVIEKGQTVTLRCDPISGHDNLYWYRRVMGKEIKFLLHFVKESKQDESGMPNNRFLAERTGGTYSTLKVQPAELEDSGVYFCASSQDGTRTGSKLFFGSGTQLSVL.